These T cell receptor beta chains were read from a single sample in a study of blood T cell repertoires in COVID-19. The protocol was immunoSEQ multiplex PCR, while the TCRdb copy is restricted to in-frame clones and leaves out a portion. Of around 300,000 clones detected, 75% to 90% appear once; the ten largest clones hold approximately 14%. The material sequenced was peripheral blood. These receptors were collected from a woman in her 70s with COVID-19, enrolled during active disease. Each CDR3 is given with its conserved first and last residue. D genes are given only for firm matches. Some rows mark clone size as missing; the rest say once, few, many or name a class of expanded clone.

-,TRBJ2-7,14,TRBV9,-,TGTGCCAGCAGCTCCCGGACTGATGCCTACGAGCAGTACTTC,CASSSRTDAYEQYF
TRBD1,TRBJ2-7,14,TRBV7-2,once,TGTGCCAGCAGCTCGACAGGGAGCTCCTACGAGCAGTACTTC,CASSSTGSSYEQYF
-,TRBJ1-2,15,TRBV6-6,-,TGTGCCAGCAGTTACTCGCAGGGGACCTTAGGTGGCTACACCTTC,CASSYSQGTLGGYTF
-,TRBJ1-2,13,TRBV12-3/TRBV12-4,-,TGTGCCAGCAGTTTAGGCTTACTCTATGGCTACACCTTC,CASSLGLLYGYTF
-,TRBJ1-1,14,TRBV5-1,-,TGCGCCAGCAGCTTCGGGGGGCCCGACACTGAAGCTTTCTTT,CASSFGGPDTEAFF
TRBD1,TRBJ1-4,15,TRBV6-6,-,TGTGCCAGCAGTTTTACCGGGACAGGGGATGAAAAACTGTTTTTT,CASSFTGTGDEKLFF
TRBD1,TRBJ2-3,16,TRBV5-6,-,TGTGCCAGCAGCTTGTACACAGGGGTTGTGACAGATACGCAGTATTTT,CASSLYTGVVTDTQYF
-,TRBJ1-2,13,TRBV3-1/TRBV3-2,-,TGTGCCAGCAGCCAAGACAGACTCTATGGCTACACCTTC,CASSQDRLYGYTF
-,TRBJ2-2,15,TRBV5-1,-,TGCGCCAGCAGCGAGGCGGGACCCAGGGCCGGGGAGCTGTTTTTT,CASSEAGPRAGELFF
TRBD2,TRBJ2-7,12,TRBV11-2,-,TGTGCCAGCAGTTTAGCGGGGGGAGGGGCGTACTTC,CASSLAGGGAYF
-,TRBJ1-2,13,TRBV11-2,-,TGTGCCAGCAGCCGGGAGGGACTTTATGGCTACACCTTC,CASSREGLYGYTF
-,TRBJ2-7,12,TRBV6-5,-,TGTGCCAGCGAGAGGGCCGGCTACGAGCAGTACTTC,CASERAGYEQYF
-,TRBJ1-1,17,TRBV23-1,-,TGCGCCAGCAGTCAACTGGAGGTTCAGGGGTTGAACACTGAAGCTTTCTTT,CASSQLEVQGLNTEAFF
-,TRBJ1-3,16,TRBV15,-,TGTGCCACCAGCAGCCACTGGGGACTGCTGGGAAACACCATATATTTT,CATSSHWGLLGNTIYF
-,TRBJ2-1,14,TRBV11-3,-,TGTGCCAGCAGCGAAACGGGGTTCTACAATGAGCAGTTCTTC,CASSETGFYNEQFF
TRBD2,TRBJ2-7,13,TRBV6-2/TRBV6-3,few,TGTGCCAGCAGTTTGGCGGGGGGAACCGAGCAGTACTTC,CASSLAGGTEQYF
-,TRBJ2-1,11,TRBV20-1,-,TGCAGTGCTAGGTATCGAGGGGAGCAGTTCTTC,CSARYRGEQFF
-,TRBJ2-3,13,TRBV2,-,TGTGCCAGCAGTGTTCGGACAGAAGATACGCAGTATTTT,CASSVRTEDTQYF
TRBD1,TRBJ1-1,13,TRBV30,few,TGTGCCTGGAGTTTAGGGGGCCACACTGAAGCTTTCTTT,CAWSLGGHTEAFF
-,TRBJ1-2,14,TRBV14,few,TGTGCCAGCAGCCAAGACAGGGCCTTCTATGGCTACACCTTC,CASSQDRAFYGYTF
-,TRBJ2-7,13,TRBV7-9,-,TGTGCCAGCAGCTCCCAGACTAGCTACGAGCAGTACTTC,CASSSQTSYEQYF
-,TRBJ1-5,15,TRBV30,many,TGTGCCTGGAGCGTATCGGGGGGCGCAGGACAGCCCCAGCATTTT,CAWSVSGGAGQPQHF
-,TRBJ1-1,15,TRBV18,-,TGTGCCAGCTCACCCCGGGGGGTTGGGTTCACTGAAGCTTTCTTT,CASSPRGVGFTEAFF
TRBD1,TRBJ1-2,13,TRBV7-9,-,TGTGCCAGCAGCGTGGACAGGGATGATGGCTACACCTTC,CASSVDRDDGYTF
TRBD2,TRBJ2-1,16,TRBV18,-,TGTGCCAGCTCACTTGGGACTAGCGGGGGGTCCGGTGAGCAGTTCTTC,CASSLGTSGGSGEQFF
-,TRBJ2-4,15,TRBV3-1/TRBV3-2,-,TGTGCCAGCAGCTTTGACAGTTTAGCCAAAAACATTCAGTACTTC,CASSFDSLAKNIQYF
-,TRBJ2-7,13,TRBV5-1,-,TGCGCCAGCAGCCAACAGGGTTCCGGCGAGCAGTACTTC,CASSQQGSGEQYF
-,TRBJ1-2,13,TRBV4-3,few,TGCGCCAGCAGCCAAACTCGAGGGCCGGGCTACACCTTC,CASSQTRGPGYTF
TRBD1,TRBJ1-1,15,TRBV7-2,-,TGTGCCAGCAGCTTAACACTAACAGGGGAGACTGAAGCTTTCTTT,CASSLTLTGETEAFF